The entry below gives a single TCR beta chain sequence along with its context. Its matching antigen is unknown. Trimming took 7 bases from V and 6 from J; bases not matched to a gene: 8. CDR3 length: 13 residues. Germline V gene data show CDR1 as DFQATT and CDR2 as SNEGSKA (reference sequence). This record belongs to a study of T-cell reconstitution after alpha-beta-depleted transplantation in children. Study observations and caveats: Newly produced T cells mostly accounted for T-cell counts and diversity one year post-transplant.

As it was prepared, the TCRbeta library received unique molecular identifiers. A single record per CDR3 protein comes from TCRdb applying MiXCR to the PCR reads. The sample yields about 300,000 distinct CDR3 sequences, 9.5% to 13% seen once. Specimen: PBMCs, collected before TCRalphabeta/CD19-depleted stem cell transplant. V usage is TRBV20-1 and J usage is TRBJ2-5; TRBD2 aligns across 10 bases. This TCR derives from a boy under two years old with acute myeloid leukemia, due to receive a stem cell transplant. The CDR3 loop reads CSVQAGGPKTQYF. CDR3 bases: TGCAGTGTCCAAGCGGGGGGGCCAAAGACCCAGTACTTC.